Each of the 4 T cell receptor beta chains below was sequenced from the same sample in a study of blood T cell repertoires in COVID-19. Generated by immunoSEQ multiplex PCR, the TCRdb table keeps only in-frame clones and is missing some. The data hold 210,000 or so clones, with 90% observed a single time. The sequenced material came from peripheral blood. The receptors were sampled from a man between 25 and 39 years old with COVID-19, enrolled during active disease.

CDR3 sequence reads: CASSISTGGIYEQYF. Written as DNA, the CDR3 is TGTGCCAGTAGTATCTCGACAGGGGGCATTTACGAGCAGTACTTC. This chain uses TRBV19 with TRBJ2-7, with 10 positions matching TRBD1. CDR3 length: 15 amino acids. Germline-derived CDR1 and CDR2 are LNHDA and SQIVND (reference sequence). V lost 3 bases, J lost 4 bases, and 6 bases stayed unmatched.

This chain connects TRBV19 to TRBJ2-2; 11 bases align to TRBD2. With 2 bases clipped from V and 6 bases from J, the junction kept 5 bases outside the gene matches. Germline CDR1 and CDR2: LNHDA and SQIVND (reference sequence). The CDR3 totals 16 residues. CDR3 DNA sequence: TGTGCCAGTAGTATACGGCTAGCGGGGGGTTCCGGGGAGCTGTTTTTT. Protein: CASSIRLAGGSGELFF. Using reference TRBV19 and TRBJ2-2 for the parts outside the CDR3, the full variable domain is DGGITQSPKYLFRKEGQNVTLSCEQNLNHDAMYWYRQDPGQGLRLIYYSQIVNDFQKGDIAEGYSVSREKKESFPLTVTSAQKNPTAFYLCASSIRLAGGSGELFFGEGSRLTVL.

The chain uses TRBV3-1 (or the pseudogene TRBV3-2) and TRBJ1-1; no clear D gene. Between the trimmed V and J ends, which lost 0 bases and 11 bases, there was a span of 13 bases. This CDR3 has 13 amino acids. In germline, CDR1 is LGHDT, CDR2 YNNKEL (reference sequence). CDR3 protein: CASSQDGTTGAFF. The CDR3 DNA sequence: TGTGCCAGCAGCCAAGATGGTACCACCGGGGCTTTCTTT.

This sequence joins TRBV5-1 and TRBJ1-6, with 8 bases fitting TRBD1. The ends lost 0 bases at V and 0 bases at J; junction bases unmatched: 5. This CDR3 region has 18 residues. Germline V gene lookup returns CDR1 SGHRS and CDR2 YFSETQ. The CDR3 coding sequence is TGCGCCAGCAGCTTGGTCAGGGGGCAGAGCTCCTATAATTCACCCCTCCACTTT. This codes for CASSLVRGQSSYNSPLHF.